These T cell receptor beta chains were read from a single sample in a study of OX40 agonist ivuxolimab in advanced cancers. The repertoire was sequenced with immunoSEQ multiplex PCR; TCRdb's copy has only in-frame clones and lacks some. The sample lists about 83,000 clones; 70% to 90% were seen once. Specimen: CD4+ or CD8+ T cells sorted from blood, collected in a trial of the OX40 agonist ivuxolimab. These receptors were obtained from an adult with an advanced solid tumor such as melanoma, head and neck, liver or kidney cancer. Both conserved end residues are part of each CDR3.

v_gene,j_gene,CDR3aa
TRBV5-1,TRBJ2-1,CASTGQGYNEQFF
TRBV28,TRBJ1-5,CASSLWRDSNQPQHF
TRBV6-5,TRBJ1-5,CASSYTGESNQPQHF
TRBV28,TRBJ2-7,CASSLGGTGAYEQYF
TRBV6-6,TRBJ2-1,CASSPGAEGNEQFF
TRBV6-6,TRBJ2-1,CASQSSGREQFF
TRBV5-6,TRBJ1-5,CASSLGGASIQPQHF
TRBV19,TRBJ2-2,CASSGQHTGELFF
TRBV19,TRBJ2-6,CASSRKGGANVLTF
TRBV7-2,TRBJ2-2,CASSSIAGAPTGELFF
TRBV5-1,TRBJ2-7,CASSLVPDVDSYEQYF
TRBV30,TRBJ1-5,CAWSVTRGNQPQHF
TRBV7-2,TRBJ2-7,CASSLAPWTGAEQYF
TRBV19,TRBJ1-1,CASSIVGGPEAFF
TRBV5-1,TRBJ1-1,CASSGGGQNTEAFF
TRBV19,TRBJ1-5,CASSLITGPANQPQHF
TRBV6-5,TRBJ1-2,CASSYSSGVPNYGYTF
TRBV5-1,TRBJ1-2,CASSLWTPASSYGYTF
TRBV4-3,TRBJ1-6,CASSQDQGRVNSPLHF
TRBV9,TRBJ2-5,CASSVPTSGTGVETQYF
TRBV7-2,TRBJ2-3,CASSSTSHTQYF
TRBV2,TRBJ2-1,CASSAGGTYEQFF
TRBV6-5,TRBJ1-2,CASSYSRGSYGYTF
TRBV11-3,TRBJ2-1,CASSLEGLGDNEQFF
TRBV7-3,TRBJ2-3,CASSLILTDTQYF
TRBV5-6,TRBJ1-1,CASSLAGGYNTEAFF
TRBV27,TRBJ2-1,CASSLTGRAGGNEQFF
TRBV9,TRBJ2-5,CASSGLAGAQETQYF
TRBV4-3,TRBJ1-3,CASSQGTRESGNTIYF
TRBV20-1,TRBJ2-5,CSASRESQYF
TRBV2,TRBJ2-1,CASSQGTSGYNEQFF
TRBV29-1,TRBJ2-4,CSVGMRTGPENIQYF
TRBV19,TRBJ1-3,CASSINGVPSGNTIYF
TRBV5-1,TRBJ1-1,CASSRWGASAWENTEAFF